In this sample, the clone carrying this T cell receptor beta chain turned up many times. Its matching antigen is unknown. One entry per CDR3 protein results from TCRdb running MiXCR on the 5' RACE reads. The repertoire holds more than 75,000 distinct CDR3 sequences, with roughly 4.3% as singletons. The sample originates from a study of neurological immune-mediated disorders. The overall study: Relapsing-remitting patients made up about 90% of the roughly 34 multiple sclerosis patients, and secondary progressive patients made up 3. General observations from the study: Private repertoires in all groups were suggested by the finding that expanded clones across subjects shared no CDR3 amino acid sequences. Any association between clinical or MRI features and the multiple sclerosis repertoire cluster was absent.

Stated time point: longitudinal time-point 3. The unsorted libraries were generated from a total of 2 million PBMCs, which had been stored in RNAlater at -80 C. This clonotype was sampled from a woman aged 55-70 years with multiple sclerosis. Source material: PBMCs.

CDR3 loop: CASSFSLTDNYGYTF. Here the CDR3 DNA reads TGCGCCAGCAGCTTTAGTTTGACCGATAACTATGGCTACACCTTC. This chain uses TRBV5-1 with TRBJ1-2; D is undetermined. Germline CDR1 SGHRS, CDR2 YFSETQ. V lost 2 bases and J 1 base, leaving 12 bases between the germline ends. This CDR3 contains 15 residues.